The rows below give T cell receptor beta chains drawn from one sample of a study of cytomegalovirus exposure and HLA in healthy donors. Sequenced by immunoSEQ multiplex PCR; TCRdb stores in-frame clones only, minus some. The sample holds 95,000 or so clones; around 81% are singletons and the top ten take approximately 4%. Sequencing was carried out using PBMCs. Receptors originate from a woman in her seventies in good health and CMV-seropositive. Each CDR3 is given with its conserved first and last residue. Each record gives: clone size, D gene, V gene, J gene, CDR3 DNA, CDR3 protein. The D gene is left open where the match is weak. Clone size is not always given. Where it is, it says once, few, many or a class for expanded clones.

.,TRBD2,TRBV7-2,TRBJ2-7,TGTGCCAGCAGCTTGGGACTAGCGCAATACTACGAGCAGTACTTC,CASSLGLAQYYEQYF
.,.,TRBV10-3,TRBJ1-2,TGTGCCATCAGTGTGGACAGCAAGGACTATGGCTACACCTTC,CAISVDSKDYGYTF
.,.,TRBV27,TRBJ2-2,TGTGCCACCCGAAGGTCGGGGTCAACGCCCTCCGGGGAGCTGTTTTTT,CATRRSGSTPSGELFF
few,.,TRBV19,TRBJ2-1,TGTGCCAGTAGTATCTTCGGCTACAATGAGCAGTTCTTC,CASSIFGYNEQFF
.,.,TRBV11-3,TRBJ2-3,TGTGCCAGCAGCCCAAATGGGGCCACAGATACGCGGTATTTT,CASSPNGATDTRYF
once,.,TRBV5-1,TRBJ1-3,TGCGCCAGCAGCTCCTTCGGGGGGGCTGGAAACACCATATATTTT,CASSSFGGAGNTIYF
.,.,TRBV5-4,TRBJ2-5,TGTGCCAGCAGCTTGGCGGGCCCGGCGGGGACCCAGTACTTC,CASSLAGPAGTQYF
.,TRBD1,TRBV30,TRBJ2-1,TGTGCCTGGAATGGGGGACAGGGCTCCTACAATGAGCAGTTCTTC,CAWNGGQGSYNEQFF
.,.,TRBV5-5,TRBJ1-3,TGTGCCAGCAGCTTGGAGGAGGGGAGGAACACCATATATTTT,CASSLEEGRNTIYF
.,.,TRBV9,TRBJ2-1,TGTGCCAGCAGCGTAGGTAGCGATGCCTACAATGAGCAGTTCTTC,CASSVGSDAYNEQFF
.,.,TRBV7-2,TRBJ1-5,TGTGCCAGCAGCTTAGAAGGGGTAAGCAATCAGCCCCAGCATTTT,CASSLEGVSNQPQHF
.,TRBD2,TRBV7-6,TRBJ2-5,TGTGCCAGCAGCTTCGGGACTAGCGGGAGTGTAGAGACCCAGTACTTC,CASSFGTSGSVETQYF
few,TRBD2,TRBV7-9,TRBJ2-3,TGTGCCAGCAGCCCCGGACTAGCGGGAGATACGCAGTATTTT,CASSPGLAGDTQYF
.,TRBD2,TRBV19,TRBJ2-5,TGTGCCAGTAGTTCCAGGACTAGCGGGAGTTGGCAAGAGACCCAGTACTTC,CASSSRTSGSWQETQYF
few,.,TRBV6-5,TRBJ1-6,TGTGCCAGTAGGACAGTCTATAATTCACCCCTCCACTTT,CASRTVYNSPLHF
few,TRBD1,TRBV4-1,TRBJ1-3,TGCGCCAGCAGCCAAGAACAGGGGTTCAACACCATATATTTT,CASSQEQGFNTIYF
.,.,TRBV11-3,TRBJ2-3,TGTGCCAGCAGCTTTCGAGTCGGAGCCGATGATACGCAGTATTTT,CASSFRVGADDTQYF
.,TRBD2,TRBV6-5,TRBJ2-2,TGTGCCAGCAGTTACGCGGGAGGGTACACCGGGGAGCTGTTTTTT,CASSYAGGYTGELFF
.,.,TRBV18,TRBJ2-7,TGTGCCAGCTCCTCAATGACAGGCGGCTACGAGCAGTACTTC,CASSSMTGGYEQYF
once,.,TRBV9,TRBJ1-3,TGTGCCAGCAGCGTAGAGGGGTCCTCTGGAAACACCATATATTTT,CASSVEGSSGNTIYF
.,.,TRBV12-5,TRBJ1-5,TGTGCTAGTGGTACGGCGGAGAACAATCAGCCCCAGCATTTT,CASGTAENNQPQHF
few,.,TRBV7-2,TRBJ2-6,TGTGCCAGCAGCTTGGCCTCTGGGGCCAACGTCCTGACTTTC,CASSLASGANVLTF
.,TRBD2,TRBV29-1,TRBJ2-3,TGCAGCGTTGCACTAGCGGGGAGCACAGATACGCAGTATTTT,CSVALAGSTDTQYF
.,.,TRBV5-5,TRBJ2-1,TGTGCCAGCAGCTTGGCCGAAGTAAGGGGGAATGAGCAGTTCTTC,CASSLAEVRGNEQFF
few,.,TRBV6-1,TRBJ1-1,TGTGCCAGCAACGGGGGGATCACTGAAGCTTTCTTT,CASNGGITEAFF
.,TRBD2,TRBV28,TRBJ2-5,TGTGCCAGCACCGGACTAGCGGGAGGGGCGGGGACCCAGTACTTC,CASTGLAGGAGTQYF
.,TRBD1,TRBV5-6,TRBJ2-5,TGTGCCAGCAGCTTACAGGGGGGTCGGACCCAGTACTTC,CASSLQGGRTQYF
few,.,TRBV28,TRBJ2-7,TGTGCCAGCAGCCCCGGACAGTACGAGCAGTACTTC,CASSPGQYEQYF
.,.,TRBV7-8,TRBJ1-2,TGTGCCAGCAGCTTAGTGTTCGGGGAAGGCTACACCTTC,CASSLVFGEGYTF
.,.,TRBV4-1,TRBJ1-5,TGCGCCAGCAGCCCCGAGGGTATGGGGACCCAGCATTTT,CASSPEGMGTQHF
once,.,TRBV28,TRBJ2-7,TGTGCCAGCAGTTTATCGCCAGGAACATACGAGCAGTACTTC,CASSLSPGTYEQYF
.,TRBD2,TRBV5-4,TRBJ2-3,TGTGCCAGCAGCTTAGCCGGGACTAGCGGGAGTATAGGTACGCAGTATTTT,CASSLAGTSGSIGTQYF
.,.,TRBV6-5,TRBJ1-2,TGTGCCAGCACCCCGAGCCCCAACTATGGCTACACCTTC,CASTPSPNYGYTF
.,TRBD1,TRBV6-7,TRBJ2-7,TGTGCCAGCAGTTCCGCTCGCCGGGACAGGGTTAACGAGCAGTACTTC,CASSSARRDRVNEQYF
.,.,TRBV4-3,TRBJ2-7,TGCGCCAGCAGCCAAGGTATTTCCTACGAGCAGTACTTC,CASSQGISYEQYF
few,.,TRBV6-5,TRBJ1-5,TGTGCCAGCAGTGAGTTTGGGGGCGGTCAGCCCCAGCATTTT,CASSEFGGGQPQHF
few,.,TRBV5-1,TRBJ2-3,TGCGCCAGCAGTAAGGGGTCGAGCACAGATACGCAGTATTTT,CASSKGSSTDTQYF
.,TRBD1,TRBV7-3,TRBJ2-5,TGTGCCAGCAGCCGAGGACAGGGGGTAGGGCAAGAGACCCAGTACTTC,CASSRGQGVGQETQYF
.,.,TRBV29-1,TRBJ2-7,TGCAGCGTTAGCCGACAGGTTAACGAGCAGTACTTC,CSVSRQVNEQYF
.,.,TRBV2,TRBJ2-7,TGTGCCAGCAGCCCTCCCGCCAGGTACGAGCAGTACTTC,CASSPPARYEQYF
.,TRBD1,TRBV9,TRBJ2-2,TGTGCCAGCCGGAAGACAGGGACCGCCGGGGAGCTGTTTTTT,CASRKTGTAGELFF
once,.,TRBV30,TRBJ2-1,TGTGCCTGGAATCCGGGGTCCTACAATGAGCAGTTCTTC,CAWNPGSYNEQFF
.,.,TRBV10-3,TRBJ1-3,TGTGCCATCACCTCACCGAGCTCTGGAAACACCATATATTTT,CAITSPSSGNTIYF
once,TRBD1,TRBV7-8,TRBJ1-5,TGTGCCAGCTACCCCGGGACAGCGATCAATCAGCCCCAGCATTTT,CASYPGTAINQPQHF
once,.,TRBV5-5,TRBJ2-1,TGTGCCAGCAGATTCGACTCCTCATCCTACAATGAGCAGTTCTTC,CASRFDSSSYNEQFF